The count of the clone carrying this T cell receptor beta chain is one. This sample was included in a study of blood T cell repertoires in COVID-19. Study-wide context: Acute and convalescent COVID-19 samples came from the United States, Italy and Spain. Nucleic acid was either cDNA or gDNA, and it came from T cells, B-cell-depleted T cells, or PBMCs.

In the original processing: Reference gene primer amplification in the assay estimated nucleated cell counts. Repertoires were generated with immunoSEQ multiplex PCR, while TCRdb's copy carries only in-frame clones and drops some. Clone size and V and J calls were adopted from that table, with D and trimming inferred from the DNA. This table holds about 400,000 clones, around 84% found once. From germline, CDR1 is SGDLS and CDR2 YYNGEE. The CDR3 covers 15 residues. The V gene lost 2 bases and the J gene lost 7 bases, with 15 bases spanning the gap. This sequence joins TRBV9 and TRBJ2-2; D may be TRBD1 (5 bases). The clonotype originates from a human donor in a cohort sampled during active COVID-19. The sample was peripheral blood. The CDR3 is CASSVGQGVHGELFF. CDR3 nucleotides: TGTGCCAGCAGCGTGGGGCAGGGTGTCCACGGGGAGCTGTTTTTT.